The table lists the clone carrying this TCR beta chain with a few counts. The data stem from a study of tumor-infiltrating lymphocytes in oesophageal squamous cell carcinoma. The germline V gene encodes CDR1 DFQATT and CDR2 SNEGSKA (reference sequence). The germline V and J ends were trimmed by 0 bases and 3 bases, with 13 bases remaining between them. The CDR3 consists of 15 residues. TCRdb ran MiXCR on the PCR reads and lists one entry per CDR3 protein. The sample lists 15,000 or so distinct CDR3 sequences, about 54% occurring once. V gene TRBV20-1 combines with J gene TRBJ2-3, with D possibly being TRBD2 (5 bases). This TCR was sampled from a female donor with esophageal squamous cell carcinoma. Sequencing was performed on esophageal tumor tissue. The CDR3 DNA follows: TGCAGTGCTAGAGATCTTCGGGATCCGACAGATACGCAGTATTTT. It codes for CSARDLRDPTDTQYF.